The 15 T cell receptor beta chains reported below all come from one sample, sequenced in a study of blood T cell repertoires in COVID-19. The method was immunoSEQ multiplex PCR; TCRdb's version includes in-frame clones alone and lacks a portion of them. The sample consists of about 80,000 clones, around 79% of them appearing once. The sample was peripheral blood. All receptors come from a man over 45 with active or convalescent COVID-19.

V is TRBV12-3 or TRBV12-4 and J is TRBJ1-6; D perhaps matches TRBD1 (6 bases). Deletions cut 3 bases from V and 6 bases from J, with 6 bases between. The CDR3 consists of 13 residues. This CDR3 reads CASSLDSNSPLHF. The CDR3 DNA is TGTGCCAGCAGTTTGGACAGTAATTCACCCCTCCACTTT.

The chain recombines TRBV19 with TRBJ1-5; D not resolved. The CDR3 sequence is 13 residues long. Per germline, CDR1 LNHDA and CDR2 SQIVND (reference sequence). V was shortened by 3 bases and J by 6 bases, with 9 bases between the two germline ends. CDR3 in DNA: TGTGCCAGTAGTATCCAGGAGGGTCAGCCCCAGCATTTT. Residues: CASSIQEGQPQHF.

The chain joins TRBV7-2 to TRBJ2-5; D may be TRBD2 (6 bases). CDR1 SGHTA and CDR2 FQGNSA come from the germline V gene. The CDR3 length is 13 residues. V was shortened by 1 base and J by 5 bases, with 8 bases between the two germline ends. The CDR3: CASSLGGEETQYF. CDR3 in DNA: TGTGCCAGCAGCTTAGGGGGGGAGGAGACCCAGTACTTC.

The gene calls are TRBV6-5 and TRBJ1-5; the D gene is possibly TRBD1 (5 bases). V was cut by 8 bases and J by 6 bases, with 14 bases left in between. CDR3 length: 13 residues. Germline V gene sequence: CDR1 MNHEY, CDR2 SVGAGI. CDR3 protein: CASGAVVRQPQHF. CDR3 in DNA: TGTGCCAGCGGGGCAGTAGTCCGTCAGCCCCAGCATTTT.

This clone was seen just once. V is TRBV3-1 (or the pseudogene TRBV3-2) and J is TRBJ1-6; D not certain. The CDR3 contains 15 residues. In germline, CDR1 is LGHDT, CDR2 YNNKEL (reference sequence). Trimming stripped 1 base from V and 8 bases from J, with 12 bases between. The CDR3 region has the DNA TGTGCCAGCAGCCAAGGGGGAGGGAGGGATTCACCCCTCCACTTT. Translated: CASSQGGGRDSPLHF.

The chain is built from TRBV7-2 and TRBJ1-5; TRBD1 matches at 7 bases. CDR1 is SGHTA, CDR2 FQGNSA, per germline. J was trimmed by 4 bases and V by 2 bases; bases with no gene match: 5. The CDR3 totals 15 residues. CDR3 bases: TGTGCCAGCAGCTTATTAAGGGGGCAAAATCAGCCCCAGCATTTT. It codes for CASSLLRGQNQPQHF.

The V and J genes are TRBV5-8 and TRBJ2-2; D is possibly TRBD1 (6 bases). Deletions cut 4 bases from V and 7 bases from J, with 17 bases between. Per germline, CDR1 SGHTS and CDR2 YDEGEE. CDR3 length: 15 residues. CDR3 protein: CASSPAGRGYGELFF. Here the CDR3 DNA reads TGTGCCAGCAGCCCGGCGGGCAGGGGATACGGGGAGCTGTTTTTT. The full variable domain, rest sourced from reference TRBV5-8 and TRBJ2-2, is EAGVTQSPTHLIKTRGQQATLRCSPISGHTSVYWYQQALGLGLQFLLWYDEGEERNRGNFPPRFSGRQFPNYSSELNVNALELEDSALYLCASSPAGRGYGELFFGEGSRLTVL.

The rearrangement joins TRBV5-1 to TRBJ2-1; possible D gene TRBD1, 5 bases. V was cut by 7 bases and J by 4 bases, with 15 bases left in between. Germline-derived CDR1 and CDR2 are SGHRS and YFSETQ. This CDR3 is built from 14 residues. CDR3 loop: CASGAGNQYNEQFF. For the CDR3, the DNA is TGCGCCAGCGGGGCAGGGAACCAGTACAATGAGCAGTTCTTC. Full variable domain (outside the CDR3, taken from reference TRBV5-1 and TRBJ2-1): KAGVTQTPRYLIKTRGQQVTLSCSPISGHRSVSWYQQTPGQGLQFLFEYFSETQRNKGNFPGRFSGRQFSNSRSEMNVSTLELGDSALYLCASGAGNQYNEQFFGPGTRLTVL.

The V gene is TRBV18, the J gene TRBJ2-4; 14 bases fit TRBD2. Trimming at V came to 3 bases and at J to 8 bases, leaving 0 bases not matched to a gene. CDR3 length equals 14 residues. The germline gives CDR1 KGHSH, CDR2 LQKENI. In nucleotides, the CDR3 is TGTGCCAGCTCACCGGGACTAGCGGGGGACATTCAGTACTTC. Residues: CASSPGLAGDIQYF. Based on the CDR3 plus reference TRBV18 and TRBJ2-4, the full variable domain is NAGVMQNPRHLVRRRGQEARLRCSPMKGHSHVYWYRQLPEEGLKFMVYLQKENIIDESGMPKERFSAEFPKEGPSILRIQQVVRGDSAAYFCASSPGLAGDIQYFGAGTRLSVL.

CDR3 sequence (DNA): TGTGCCAGCTCATCCTTAAACCAGGGGCCTAATAGCAATCAGCCCCAGCATTTT. It encodes CASSSLNQGPNSNQPQHF. This chain joins TRBV18 and TRBJ1-5; tentative D call: TRBD1 (6 bases). The germline V gene encodes CDR1 KGHSH and CDR2 LQKENI. This CDR3 is built from 18 residues. Trimming took off 5 bases at V and 0 bases at J, with 20 bases between the two ends.

This clone has more than one count but fewer than ten. The chain is built from TRBV7-3 and TRBJ1-3; D ambiguous. In germline, CDR1 is SGHTA, CDR2 FQGTGA. This CDR3 spans 14 amino acids. The V and J ends lost 2 bases and 1 base respectively, with 6 bases between them. In DNA, the CDR3 is TGTGCCAGCAGCTTAGGGCCTTCTGGAAACACCATATATTTT. It specifies CASSLGPSGNTIYF.

The chain combines TRBV5-1 with TRBJ2-3; weak D call: TRBD1 (6 bases). The germline V gene encodes CDR1 SGHRS and CDR2 YFSETQ. V lost 5 bases, J lost 6 bases, and 19 bases lay in between. The length of the CDR3 is 15 residues. CDR3 in amino acids: CASRVTPGVPDTQYF. CDR3 DNA sequence: TGCGCCAGCAGAGTTACCCCAGGGGTTCCGGATACGCAGTATTTT. The variable domain in full, with the rest retrieved from reference TRBV5-1 and TRBJ2-3, is KAGVTQTPRYLIKTRGQQVTLSCSPISGHRSVSWYQQTPGQGLQFLFEYFSETQRNKGNFPGRFSGRQFSNSRSEMNVSTLELGDSALYLCASRVTPGVPDTQYFGPGTRLTVL.

The V call is TRBV6-4, the J call TRBJ2-7; possible D gene TRBD1, 6 bases. The CDR3 has 14 residues. Germline V gives CDR1 MRHNA, CDR2 SNTAGT. Trimming took off 8 bases at V and 2 bases at J, with 16 bases between the two ends. CDR3 coding DNA: TGTGCCAGCTGGGCCGACAGGTTTCCCTACGAGCAGTACTTC. Its protein is CASWADRFPYEQYF.

The chain uses TRBV24-1 and TRBJ1-1; D is undetermined. CDR1 and CDR2 (germline): KGHDR, SFDVKD. This CDR3 has 15 amino acids. V was trimmed by 0 bases and J by 1 base, leaving 8 bases between them. For the CDR3, the DNA is TGTGCCACCAGTGATTTGGCAGGATCGAACACTGAAGCTTTCTTT. Its protein product is CATSDLAGSNTEAFF.

This rearrangement joins TRBV7-3 to TRBJ2-5, with 11 bases lining up with TRBD2. V was clipped by 1 base and J by 5 bases; unmatched bases: 6. Germline-derived CDR1 and CDR2 are SGHTA and FQGTGA. The CDR3 has 16 amino acids. DNA of the CDR3: TGTGCCAGCAGCTTAATGGCTAGCGGGGGGTTGGAGACCCAGTACTTC. Translation gives CASSLMASGGLETQYF.